Reported below is one T cell receptor (beta chain). The time point is: peripheral blood 6 weeks after treatment start. This entry belongs to a study of PD-L1 blockade in urothelial cancer. Study summary: Reported median T cell count for blood samples was some 140,000.

V was pared by 0 bases and J by 7 bases, with 10 bases of the junction left unmatched. CDR3 size: 16 residues. Germline CDR1 and CDR2: SGHKS and YYEKEE (reference sequence). Clones were read by immunoSEQ multiplex PCR, and TCRdb kept only the in-frame ones, dropping some. The repertoire includes approximately 40,000 clones, 65% to 90% of them detected once, and roughly 24% sits in the top ten. V usage is TRBV5-5 and J usage is TRBJ2-7; TRBD2 agrees at 10 bases. The specimen was PBMCs, collected around atezolizumab (anti-PD-L1) treatment. This clonotype was obtained from a man aged 55 to 70 with urothelial cancer. The CDR3 nucleotides are TGTGCCAGCAGCTTGGCGGTAAGCGGGAGGGCCGAAGAGCAGTACTTC. Its translation: CASSLAVSGRAEEQYF.